Following are 9 T cell receptor beta chains from one sample sequenced in a study of T-cell memory formation after mild COVID-19 (dated by TCRdb to about 2021). The library was produced with 5' RACE. TCRdb lists the instrument as Illumina NovaSeq 6000. The public sequencing data were trimmed at Q25 with fastp and processed into clonotypes with MiXCR by TCRdb, which kept only in-frame beta chains. Rows matching on CDR3 protein sequence are summarized as one entry with the most common DNA and genes. The sample records more than 150,000 distinct CDR3 sequences, about a fifth of which are singletons. Roughly 23% of the sample rests with the top ten. The sample consisted of PBMCs or a T cell subset sorted from them (not recorded which). Receptors were obtained from an adult woman who had mild COVID-19 (a few samples of this study predate the infection). The sample titles of this study are shuffled in the database, so cell type and time point are left out; the donor was told from shared clones.

The V call is TRBV27, the J call TRBJ2-1; TRBD2 aligns across 8 bases. This CDR3 contains 15 residues. With 3 bases clipped from V and 4 bases from J, the junction kept 5 bases outside the gene matches. The germline gives CDR1 MNHEY, CDR2 SMNVEV (reference sequence). The CDR3 DNA follows: TGTGCCAGCAGTTTCGGAGCGGGGGAATACAATGAGCAGTTCTTC. Translated: CASSFGAGEYNEQFF.

This clonotype was picked up many times. The CDR3 region has the DNA TGTGCCACCAGAAAGGGGGCTGGATCACCCCTCCACTTT. It specifies CATRKGAGSPLHF. This chain joins TRBV24-1 and TRBJ1-6; 7 nucleotides match TRBD1. This CDR3 has 13 residues. The germline CDR1 and CDR2 sequences are KGHDR and SFDVKD. V gave up 7 bases and J gave up 10 bases; unmatched junction bases: 6.

This rearrangement joins TRBV9 to TRBJ2-4; either TRBD1 or TRBD2 may fit D (5 bases each). Trimming left V 0 bases short and J 8 bases short, with 9 bases between. The CDR3 spans 13 residues. CDR1 is SGDLS, CDR2 YYNGEE, per germline. CDR3 nucleotides: TGTGCCAGCAGCGTAGGGGACGGGGACATTCAGTACTTC. As protein: CASSVGDGDIQYF.

DNA of the CDR3: TGTGCCAGCAGCCTATTGGGGGCGGGCCTGCGGAATGAGCAGTTCTTC. It is translated as CASSLLGAGLRNEQFF. V usage is TRBV7-9 and J usage is TRBJ2-1; TRBD1 is a possible D gene (6 bases). V was pared by 5 bases and J by 7 bases, with 21 bases between. Germline V lookup: CDR1 SEHNR, CDR2 FQNEAQ (reference sequence). The CDR3 has 16 amino acids.

V is TRBV25-1 and J is TRBJ2-3; D may be TRBD2 (6 bases). CDR3 length: 15 residues. Trimming stripped 2 bases from V and 3 bases from J, with 12 bases between. Germline V gives CDR1 MGHDK, CDR2 SYGVNS. The CDR3: CASSEITSTTDTQYF. The CDR3 DNA is TGTGCCAGCAGTGAAATAACTAGCACGACAGATACGCAGTATTTT.

This clonotype was recorded a few times. The chain uses TRBV7-9 and TRBJ2-2, with D unclear. The CDR3 spans 13 residues. Trimming shortened V by 3 bases and J by 1 base, and 3 bases separated the two germline ends. The germline CDR1 and CDR2 sequences are SEHNR and FQNEAQ (reference sequence). The CDR3 DNA is TGTGCCAGCAGCTTTTTGAACACCGGGGAGCTGTTTTTT. Translating it yields CASSFLNTGELFF. The full variable domain, rest sourced from reference TRBV7-9 and TRBJ2-2, is DTGVSQNPRHKITKRGQNVTFRCDPISEHNRLYWYRQTLGQGPEFLTYFQNEAQLEKSRLLSDRFSAERPKGSFSTLEIQRTEQGDSAMYLCASSFLNTGELFFGEGSRLTVL.

This chain links TRBV7-9 with TRBJ2-3; perhaps D is TRBD1 or TRBD2 (5 bases each). Trimming left V 6 bases short and J 4 bases short, with 20 bases between. The germline V gene has CDR1 SEHNR and CDR2 FQNEAQ (reference sequence). The CDR3 covers 16 residues. CDR3 sequence: CASRGPSSRVSDTQYF. DNA for the CDR3: TGTGCCAGCAGGGGACCATCCTCAAGGGTCTCAGATACGCAGTATTTT.

The CDR3 DNA sequence: TGTGCCAGCAGCGTAGACGGAACGGGAGCTAGCACAGATACGCAGTATTTT. Translation gives CASSVDGTGASTDTQYF. J is TRBJ2-3 and V is TRBV9; possible D gene TRBD2, 6 bases. Germline V gene data show CDR1 as SGDLS and CDR2 as YYNGEE. The CDR3 consists of 17 residues. V shed 0 bases and J shed 0 bases, with 14 bases lying between them.

V is TRBV27 and J is TRBJ2-1; 9 nucleotides agree with TRBD2. Germline V gives CDR1 MNHEY, CDR2 SMNVEV (reference sequence). J lost 1 base, V lost 6 bases, and 4 bases had no gene match. CDR3 length: 15 amino acids. CDR3 in DNA: TGTGCCAGCAGCGATAGCGGGAGTTCCTACAATGAGCAGTTCTTC. Amino acids: CASSDSGSSYNEQFF.